This T cell receptor beta chain is drawn from a study of radiotherapy plus CTLA-4 blockade in lung cancer. Overall study: About 20% of patients responded objectively, and about 30% achieved disease control.

The assay was immunoSEQ multiplex PCR, and TCRdb's table has in-frame clones only and misses some. This table holds 70,000 to 90,000 clones, around 80% found once. Germline CDR1 reads MNHNS; CDR2 reads SASEGT. Trimming cost V 6 bases and J 2 bases; bases outside gene matches: 4. The CDR3 totals 14 residues. Those patients who had chemo-refractory metastatic non-small-cell lung cancer were given focal radiation along with CTLA-4 blockade through ipilimumab. Sample: peripheral blood, taken from a patient treated with radiotherapy plus ipilimumab. The chain uses TRBV6-1 and TRBJ2-7; 10 bases are a match to TRBD2. The receptor was isolated from a human donor with non-small cell lung cancer who had a complete response to radiotherapy plus ipilimumab. CDR3 protein: CASRGLAKAYEQYF. The CDR3 DNA reads as TGTGCCAGCAGGGGACTAGCGAAAGCCTACGAGCAGTACTTC.